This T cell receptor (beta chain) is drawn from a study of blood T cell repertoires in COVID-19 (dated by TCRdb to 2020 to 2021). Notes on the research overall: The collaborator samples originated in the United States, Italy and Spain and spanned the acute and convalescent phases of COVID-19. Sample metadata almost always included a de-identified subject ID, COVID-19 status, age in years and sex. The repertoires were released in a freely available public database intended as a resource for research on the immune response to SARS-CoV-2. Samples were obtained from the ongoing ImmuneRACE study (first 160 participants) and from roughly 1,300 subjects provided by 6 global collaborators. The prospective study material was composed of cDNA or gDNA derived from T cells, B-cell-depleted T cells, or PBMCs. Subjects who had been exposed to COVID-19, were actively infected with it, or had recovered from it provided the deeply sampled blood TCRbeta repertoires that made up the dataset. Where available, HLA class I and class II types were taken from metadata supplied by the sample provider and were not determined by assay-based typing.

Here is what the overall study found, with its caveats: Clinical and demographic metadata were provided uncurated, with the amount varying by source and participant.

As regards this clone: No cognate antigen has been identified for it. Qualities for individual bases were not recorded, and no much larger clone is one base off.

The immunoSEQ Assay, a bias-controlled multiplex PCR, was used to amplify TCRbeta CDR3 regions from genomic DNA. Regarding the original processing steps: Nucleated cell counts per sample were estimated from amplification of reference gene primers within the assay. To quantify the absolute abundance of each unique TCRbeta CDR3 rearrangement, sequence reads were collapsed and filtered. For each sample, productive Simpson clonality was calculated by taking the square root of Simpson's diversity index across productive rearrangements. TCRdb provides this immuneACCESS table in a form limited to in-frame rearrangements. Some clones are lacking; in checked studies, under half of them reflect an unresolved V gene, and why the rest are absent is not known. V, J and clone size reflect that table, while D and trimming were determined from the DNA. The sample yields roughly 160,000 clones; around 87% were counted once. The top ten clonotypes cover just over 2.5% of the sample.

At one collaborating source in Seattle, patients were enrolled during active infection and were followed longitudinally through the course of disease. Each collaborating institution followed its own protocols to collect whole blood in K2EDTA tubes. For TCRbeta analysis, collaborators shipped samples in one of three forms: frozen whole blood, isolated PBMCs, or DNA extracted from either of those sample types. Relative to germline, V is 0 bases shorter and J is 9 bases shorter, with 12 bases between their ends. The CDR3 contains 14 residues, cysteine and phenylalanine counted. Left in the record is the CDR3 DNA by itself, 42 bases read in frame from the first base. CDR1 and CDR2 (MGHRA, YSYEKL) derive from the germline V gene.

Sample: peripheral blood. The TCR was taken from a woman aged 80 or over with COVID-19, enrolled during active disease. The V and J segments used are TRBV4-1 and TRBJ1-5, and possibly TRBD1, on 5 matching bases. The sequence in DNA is TGCGCCAGCAGCCAAGATTCCGGGGGAGGGCCCCAGCATTTT. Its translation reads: CASSQDSGGGPQHF.